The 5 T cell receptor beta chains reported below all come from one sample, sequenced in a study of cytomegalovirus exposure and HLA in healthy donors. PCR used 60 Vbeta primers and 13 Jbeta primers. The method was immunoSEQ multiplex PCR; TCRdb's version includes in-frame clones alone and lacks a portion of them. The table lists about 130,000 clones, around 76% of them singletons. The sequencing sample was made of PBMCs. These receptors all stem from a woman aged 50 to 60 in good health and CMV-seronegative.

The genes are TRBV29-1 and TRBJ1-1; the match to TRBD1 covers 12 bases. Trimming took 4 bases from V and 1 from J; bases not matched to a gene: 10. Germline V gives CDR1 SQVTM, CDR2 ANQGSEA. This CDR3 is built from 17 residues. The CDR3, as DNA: TGCAGCGTTGTCACCCGGGACAGGGGGCATTCGAACACTGAAGCTTTCTTT. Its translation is CSVVTRDRGHSNTEAFF.

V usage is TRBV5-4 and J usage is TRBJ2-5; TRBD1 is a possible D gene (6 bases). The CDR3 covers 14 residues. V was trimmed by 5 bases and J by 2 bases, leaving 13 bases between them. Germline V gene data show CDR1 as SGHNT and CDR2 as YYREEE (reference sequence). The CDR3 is CASRKQGRQETQYF. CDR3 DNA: TGTGCCAGCAGAAAACAGGGTAGACAAGAGACCCAGTACTTC.

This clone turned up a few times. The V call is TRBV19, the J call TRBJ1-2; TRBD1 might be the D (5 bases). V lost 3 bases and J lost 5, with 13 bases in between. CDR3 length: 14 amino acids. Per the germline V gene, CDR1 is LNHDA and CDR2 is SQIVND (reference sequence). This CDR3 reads CASSMVGGRYGYTF. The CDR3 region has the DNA TGTGCCAGTAGTATGGTGGGGGGACGGTATGGCTACACCTTC.

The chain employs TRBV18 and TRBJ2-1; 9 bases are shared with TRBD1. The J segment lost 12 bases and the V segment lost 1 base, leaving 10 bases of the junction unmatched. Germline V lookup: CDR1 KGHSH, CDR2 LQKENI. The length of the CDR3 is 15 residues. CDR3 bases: TGTGCCAGCTCACCACTCGGGACAGGGATAGCTTTGCAGTTCTTC. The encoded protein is CASSPLGTGIALQFF.

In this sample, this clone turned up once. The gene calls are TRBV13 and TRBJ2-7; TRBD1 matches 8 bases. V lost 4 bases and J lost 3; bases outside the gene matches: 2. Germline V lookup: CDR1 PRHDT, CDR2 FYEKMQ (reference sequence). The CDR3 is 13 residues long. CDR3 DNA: TGTGCCAGCAGCTCCGGGACAGGCTACGAGCAGTACTTC. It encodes CASSSGTGYEQYF.